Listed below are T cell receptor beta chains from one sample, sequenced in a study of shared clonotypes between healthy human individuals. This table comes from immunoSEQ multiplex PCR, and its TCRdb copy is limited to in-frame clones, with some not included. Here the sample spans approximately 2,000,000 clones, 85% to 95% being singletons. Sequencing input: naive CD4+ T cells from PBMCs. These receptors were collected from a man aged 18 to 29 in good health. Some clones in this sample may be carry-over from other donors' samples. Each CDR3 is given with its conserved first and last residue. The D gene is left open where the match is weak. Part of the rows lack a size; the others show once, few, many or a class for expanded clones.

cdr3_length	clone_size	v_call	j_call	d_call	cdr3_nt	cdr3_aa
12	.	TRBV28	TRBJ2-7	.	TGTGCCAGCAGCCCCCAGATGCACGAGCAGTACTTC	CASSPQMHEQYF
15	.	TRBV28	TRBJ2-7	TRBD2	TGTGCCAGCAGTAGGGCGGCTAGCGGCTCCTACGAGCAGTACTTC	CASSRAASGSYEQYF
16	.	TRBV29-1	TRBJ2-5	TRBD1	TGCAGCGTTGAAGATCACAGGGGCTCGTACCAAGAGACCCAGTACTTC	CSVEDHRGSYQETQYF
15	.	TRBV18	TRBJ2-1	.	TGTGCCAGCTCACCTGACATGAGCTCCTACAATGAGCAGTTCTTC	CASSPDMSSYNEQFF
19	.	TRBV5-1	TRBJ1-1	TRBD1	TGCGCCAGCAGCTTGAGACCACCGGGACAGGGGGCGCTTAGGACTGAAGCTTTCTTT	CASSLRPPGQGALRTEAFF
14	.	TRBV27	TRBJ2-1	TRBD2	TGTGCCAGCACGACTAGCGGACCATACAATGAGCAGTTCTTC	CASTTSGPYNEQFF
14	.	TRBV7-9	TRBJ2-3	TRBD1	TGTGCCAGCAGCCCGGGGACAGGGACCGATACGCAGTATTTT	CASSPGTGTDTQYF
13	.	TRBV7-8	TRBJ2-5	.	TGTGCCAGCAGTTACGGGGCACAAGAGACCCAGTACTTC	CASSYGAQETQYF
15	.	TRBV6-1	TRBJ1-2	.	TGTGCCAGCAGTTCCCAACGACAGGACCCTTATGGCTACACCTTC	CASSSQRQDPYGYTF
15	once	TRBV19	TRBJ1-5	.	TGTGCCAGTAGCCCCAGGTGGGATAGCAATCAGCCCCAGCATTTT	CASSPRWDSNQPQHF
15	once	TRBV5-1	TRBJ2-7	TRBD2	TGCGCCAGCAGCCCCCCTAGCGGGAGGGGTGTCGAGCAGTACTTC	CASSPPSGRGVEQYF
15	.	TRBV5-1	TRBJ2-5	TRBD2	TGCGCCAGTGCGGCTAGCGGGAGCGGGGGAGAGACCCAGTACTTC	CASAASGSGGETQYF
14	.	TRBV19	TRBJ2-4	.	TGTGCCAGTAGTATAGAACAGGGTAAAAACATTCAGTACTTC	CASSIEQGKNIQYF
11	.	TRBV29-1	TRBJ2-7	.	TGCAGCGTTGAAAGCTCTTTGGTGCAGTACTTC	CSVESSLVQYF
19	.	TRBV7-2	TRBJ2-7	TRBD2	TGTGCCAGCAGCTTCCCACTCGAACCGGGACTAGCGGCCTCCTACGAGCAGTACTTC	CASSFPLEPGLAASYEQYF
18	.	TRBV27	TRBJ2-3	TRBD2	TGTGCCAGCAGTGGGGGGGGACTAGCGGGAGCTCCCACAGATACGCAGTATTTT	CASSGGGLAGAPTDTQYF
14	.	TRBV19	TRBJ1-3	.	TGTGCCAGTAGTACACAACCCTCTGGAAACACCATATATTTT	CASSTQPSGNTIYF
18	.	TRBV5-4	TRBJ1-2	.	TGTGCCAGCAGCTTGGGGGGCAGGGCCTCATTTCTGAACTATGGCTACACCTTC	CASSLGGRASFLNYGYTF
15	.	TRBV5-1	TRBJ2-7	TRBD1	TGCGCCAGCAGCTTGTTGACAGGGAATTACGACGAGCAGTACTTC	CASSLLTGNYDEQYF
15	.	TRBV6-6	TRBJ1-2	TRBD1	TGTGCCAGCAGTTACTCGACAGGGGTGAACTATGGCTACACCTTC	CASSYSTGVNYGYTF
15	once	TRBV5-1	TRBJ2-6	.	TGCGCCAGCAGCACCGTCACGACGGGGGCCAACGTCCTGACTTTC	CASSTVTTGANVLTF
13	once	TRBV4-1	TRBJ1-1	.	TGCGCCAGCAGCCAAGTTACAGGTACTGAAGCTTTCTTT	CASSQVTGTEAFF
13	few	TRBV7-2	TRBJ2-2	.	TGTGCCAGCAGTAACGGACACACCGGGGAGCTGTTTTTT	CASSNGHTGELFF